This is a list of T cell receptor beta chains from one sample in a study of T cell repertoires in cytomegalovirus infection. TCRdb analysed the reads with MiXCR anew, one entry per CDR3 protein. The repertoire consists of 170,000 or so distinct CDR3 sequences, with about 17% occurring once and the leading ten covering under 30%. The sequenced material came from CD8+ T cells from PBMCs. These receptors were collected from a human donor in good health (CMV status not recorded). Some clones in this sample may be carry-over from other donors' samples. Both conserved end residues are part of each CDR3. The D gene is left open where the match is weak. Not every row has a clone size; where given, it reads once, few, many or a size class.

len	abundance	v_gene	j_gene	d_gene	CDR3aa	CDR3nt
14	.	TRBV7-9	TRBJ2-5	TRBD1	CASQPRGRQETQYF	TGTGCCAGCCAACCCAGGGGGCGGCAAGAGACCCAGTACTTC
13	.	TRBV12-3/TRBV12-4	TRBJ1-5	TRBD1	CASSGTGGQPQHF	TGTGCCAGCAGTGGTACAGGGGGACAGCCCCAGCATTTT
11	medium-sized	TRBV12-3/TRBV12-4	TRBJ1-2	.	CASKTADGYTF	TGTGCCAGCAAAACGGCAGATGGCTACACCTTC
15	.	TRBV2	TRBJ2-3	.	CASSEAGASADTQYF	TGTGCCAGCAGTGAAGCGGGGGCTAGCGCTGATACGCAGTATTTT
13	.	TRBV28	TRBJ2-5	TRBD1	CASKAGGTETQYF	TGTGCCAGCAAGGCAGGGGGCACGGAGACCCAGTACTTC
18	.	TRBV30	TRBJ2-2	.	CAWSPDGLGFSNTGELFF	TGTGCCTGGAGCCCAGACGGTTTGGGGTTCTCGAACACCGGGGAGCTGTTTTTT
16	.	TRBV3-1	TRBJ1-2	.	CASSQESRGQGYGYTF	TGTGCCAGCAGCCAAGAATCCCGGGGGCAGGGGTATGGCTACACCTTC
14	few	TRBV11-2	TRBJ2-7	TRBD1	CASSLSGQPYEQYF	TGTGCCAGCAGCTTATCGGGACAGCCCTACGAGCAGTACTTC
15	few	TRBV7-9	TRBJ1-4	.	CASSSPGRINEKLFF	TGTGCCAGCAGCTCTCCGGGACGGATTAATGAAAAACTGTTTTTT
11	few	TRBV5-5	TRBJ1-4	.	CASSFEEKLFF	TGTGCCAGCAGCTTCGAAGAAAAACTGTTTTTT
15	many	TRBV7-8	TRBJ2-1	TRBD2	CASSATAGGGNEQFF	TGTGCCAGCAGCGCCACAGCGGGGGGAGGTAATGAGCAGTTCTTC
14	.	TRBV11-2	TRBJ1-1	.	CASSLDRGLGEAFF	TGTGCCAGCAGCTTAGATCGGGGGCTAGGTGAAGCTTTCTTT
14	.	TRBV6-2/TRBV6-3	TRBJ1-1	.	CASSYSGGAAEAFF	TGTGCCAGCAGTTATTCGGGGGGCGCGGCTGAAGCTTTCTTT
14	.	TRBV25-1	TRBJ1-1	.	CASSEPDSNTEAFF	TGTGCCAGCAGTGAACCGGACAGCAACACTGAAGCTTTCTTT
15	.	TRBV6-2/TRBV6-3	TRBJ2-7	.	CASSYSLWGPYEQYF	TGTGCCAGCAGTTACTCGTTGTGGGGGCCCTACGAGCAGTACTTC
14	few	TRBV6-2/TRBV6-3	TRBJ1-1	.	CASSYEAGTTEAFF	TGTGCCAGCAGTTACGAGGCAGGGACCACTGAAGCTTTCTTT
15	.	TRBV6-2/TRBV6-3	TRBJ2-3	.	CASSYSQGTADTQYF	TGTGCCAGCAGTTACTCCCAGGGAACCGCAGATACGCAGTATTTT
14	few	TRBV12-3/TRBV12-4	TRBJ1-4	.	CASRIQGGDEKLFF	TGTGCCAGCAGAATACAGGGAGGGGATGAAAAACTGTTTTTT
14	.	TRBV27	TRBJ1-1	TRBD1	CATLGPGGYTEAFF	TGTGCCACCCTTGGACCAGGGGGTTACACTGAAGCTTTCTTT
19	.	TRBV7-8	TRBJ2-1	TRBD2	CASSLAETGTSGGDNEQFF	TGTGCCAGCAGCTTAGCTGAGACCGGGACTAGCGGGGGGGACAATGAGCAGTTCTTC
15	once	TRBV11-2	TRBJ2-7	TRBD1	CASSLELGQDYEQYF	TGTGCCAGCAGCTTAGAGCTGGGACAGGACTACGAGCAGTACTTC
12	.	TRBV7-8	TRBJ2-3	.	CASSKSRDTQYF	TGTGCCAGCAGCAAAAGCCGGGATACGCAGTATTTT
13	.	TRBV29-1	TRBJ2-7	.	CSVEVGGAREQYF	TGCAGCGTTGAAGTAGGGGGGGCGCGAGAGCAGTACTTC
18	few	TRBV4-2	TRBJ2-3	TRBD2	CASSHVGALRGRTDTQYF	TGTGCCAGCAGCCATGTGGGCGCCCTGCGGGGGAGGACAGATACGCAGTATTTT
13	.	TRBV27	TRBJ1-2	.	CASSRGQLVGYTF	TGTGCCAGCAGCCGAGGACAGCTCGTGGGCTACACCTTC
13	.	TRBV20-1	TRBJ1-5	.	CSAREESNQPQHF	TGCAGTGCTAGGGAGGAGAGCAATCAGCCCCAGCATTTT
17	few	TRBV7-6	TRBJ2-7	TRBD1	CASSPTLGTGAFREQYF	TGTGCCAGCAGCCCCACCCTAGGGACAGGTGCCTTTCGGGAGCAGTACTTC
15	.	TRBV20-1	TRBJ2-7	.	CSARDDSTTLYEQYF	TGCAGTGCTAGAGACGATTCGACCACCCTCTACGAGCAGTACTTC
15	.	TRBV12-3/TRBV12-4	TRBJ2-1	.	CASRMGTDSYNEQFF	TGTGCCAGCAGAATGGGGACTGATTCCTACAATGAGCAGTTCTTC
14	few	TRBV6-6	TRBJ1-1	.	CASSEAGWDTEAFF	TGTGCCAGCAGTGAGGCCGGTTGGGACACTGAAGCTTTCTTT
15	few	TRBV6-6	TRBJ1-1	.	CASSYYPGGYTEAFF	TGTGCCAGCAGTTACTACCCCGGGGGGTACACTGAAGCTTTCTTT
16	.	TRBV4-1	TRBJ2-3	TRBD2	CASSHSGETSTDTQYF	TGCGCCAGCAGCCACAGCGGGGAGACCAGCACAGATACGCAGTATTTT
14	.	TRBV6-1	TRBJ2-7	TRBD1	CASRIQGPSYEQYF	TGTGCCAGCAGGATACAGGGGCCCTCCTACGAGCAGTACTTC
15	.	TRBV20-1	TRBJ1-2	TRBD1	CSAEGQVRGNYGYTF	TGCAGTGCCGAGGGACAGGTCAGGGGAAACTATGGCTACACCTTC
12	.	TRBV28	TRBJ1-6	.	CASSFSESPLHF	TGTGCCAGCAGTTTCTCGGAGTCACCCCTCCACTTT
14	.	TRBV4-1	TRBJ1-1	.	CASSLTQGNAEAFF	TGCGCCAGCAGCCTCACTCAGGGAAACGCTGAAGCTTTCTTT
16	.	TRBV6-6	TRBJ2-3	.	CASSYSGGGTTDTQYF	TGTGCCAGCAGTTACTCTGGCGGAGGTACCACAGATACGCAGTATTTT
10	few	TRBV2	TRBJ1-1	.	CASIKGEAFF	TGTGCCAGCATTAAAGGAGAAGCTTTCTTT
15	.	TRBV7-2	TRBJ1-1	.	CASSLDNSRATEAFF	TGTGCCAGCAGCTTAGATAATTCTCGAGCCACTGAAGCTTTCTTT
11	.	TRBV15	TRBJ2-1	.	CATSSLNEQFF	TGTGCCACCAGTAGCCTCAATGAGCAGTTCTTC
16	.	TRBV5-6	TRBJ1-1	.	CASSLSSGRWGTEAFF	TGTGCCAGCAGCTTAAGTTCAGGGAGATGGGGCACTGAAGCTTTCTTT
16	few	TRBV4-1	TRBJ2-7	.	CASSHPQGSRSYEQYF	TGCGCCAGCAGCCACCCTCAGGGGAGCAGGTCCTACGAGCAGTACTTC
15	few	TRBV12-3/TRBV12-4	TRBJ2-1	.	CASYGGEASYNEQFF	TGTGCCAGCTATGGTGGAGAGGCCTCCTACAATGAGCAGTTCTTC
15	few	TRBV9	TRBJ2-1	.	CASSVEADAYNEQFF	TGTGCCAGCAGCGTAGAGGCCGATGCCTACAATGAGCAGTTCTTC
16	.	TRBV7-6	TRBJ2-7	.	CASSPQWTETYNEQYF	TGTGCCAGCAGCCCACAGTGGACAGAGACCTACAATGAGCAGTACTTC
11	.	TRBV6-5	TRBJ2-7	.	CASSFMGEQYF	TGTGCCAGCAGTTTCATGGGCGAGCAGTACTTC
14	.	TRBV7-9	TRBJ2-5	.	CASSPSGKQETQYF	TGTGCCAGCAGCCCCTCGGGGAAGCAAGAGACCCAGTACTTC
14	.	TRBV7-9	TRBJ2-7	.	CASSLRDADYEQYF	TGTGCCAGCAGCTTACGGGACGCGGACTACGAGCAGTACTTC
12	many	TRBV7-2	TRBJ1-5	.	CASSLEGQPQHF	TGTGCCAGCAGCTTAGAGGGTCAGCCCCAGCATTTT
14	many	TRBV7-2	TRBJ2-7	TRBD1	CASSLAGGAYEQYF	TGTGCCAGCAGCTTAGCAGGGGGCGCCTACGAGCAGTACTTC
16	.	TRBV9	TRBJ2-6	.	CASSLDGHSGANVLTF	TGTGCCAGCAGCCTAGACGGCCATTCTGGGGCCAACGTCCTGACTTTC
13	once	TRBV20-1	TRBJ2-1	TRBD2	CSARLAGRNEQFF	TGCAGTGCTAGACTAGCGGGGAGAAATGAGCAGTTCTTC
14	few	TRBV7-9	TRBJ2-3	TRBD2	CASSLTSGENTQYF	TGTGCCAGCAGCTTGACTAGCGGGGAGAATACGCAGTATTTT
15	.	TRBV4-1	TRBJ2-1	.	CASSHRLVRDNEQFF	TGCGCCAGCAGCCACCGCCTAGTGAGAGACAATGAGCAGTTCTTC
13	.	TRBV2	TRBJ2-7	TRBD1	CARAGTASYEQYF	TGTGCCAGAGCCGGGACAGCCTCCTACGAGCAGTACTTC
15	few	TRBV2	TRBJ2-7	.	CASSLSRDISYEQYF	TGTGCCAGCAGCTTAAGCCGGGACATATCCTACGAGCAGTACTTC
17	few	TRBV7-9	TRBJ1-2	TRBD1	CASSSRDRGPGYYGYTF	TGTGCCAGCAGCAGCCGGGACAGGGGGCCTGGGTACTATGGCTACACCTTC
16	.	TRBV7-9	TRBJ2-1	TRBD2	CASSPPWRGEGDEQFF	TGTGCCAGCAGCCCACCGTGGAGAGGGGAGGGTGATGAGCAGTTCTTC
16	.	TRBV6-2/TRBV6-3	TRBJ2-3	TRBD2	CASSYVVAGGSDTQYF	TGTGCCAGCAGTTACGTAGTAGCGGGGGGGTCAGATACGCAGTATTTT